This TCR beta chain emerged from a study of blood T cell repertoires in COVID-19. The overall study: Samples came from the United States, Italy and Spain, spanning acute and convalescent COVID-19.

This CDR3 spans 17 amino acids. Germline V CDR1 and CDR2: LNHNV, YYDKDF (reference sequence). V was cut by 4 bases and J by 6 bases, with 21 bases left in between. The protocol was immunoSEQ multiplex PCR, while the TCRdb copy is restricted to in-frame clones and leaves out a portion. Of fewer than 350,000 clones in the sample, 70% to 90% were seen once. The J gene is TRBJ2-2, the V gene TRBV15; maybe TRBD1 (5 bases). The TCR originated in a young man who had recovered from COVID-19. Sequenced material: PBMCs or T cells enriched from blood (not recorded which). The CDR3 region has the DNA TGTGCCACCAGCAAGAACCGGGCCCCCCTGGGGCCCGGGGAGCTGTTTTTT. Its protein product is CATSKNRAPLGPGELFF. Variable domain in full (rest from reference TRBV15 and TRBJ2-2): DAMVIQNPRYQVTQFGKPVTLSCSQTLNHNVMYWYQQKSSQAPKLLFHYYDKDFNNEADTPDNFQSRRPNTSFCFLDIRSPGLGDTAMYLCATSKNRAPLGPGELFFGEGSRLTVL.